This TCR beta chain was found in a study of cytomegalovirus exposure and HLA in healthy donors. On the study more broadly: A data release that came early held 80 million to 95 million unique TCRs from HLA-typed donors.

V gave up 6 bases and J gave up 5 bases, with 5 bases separating them. This CDR3 contains 11 residues. Germline V gene sequence: CDR1 MNHNS, CDR2 SASEGT. Both 60 Vbeta primers and 13 Jbeta primers went into the PCR. Profiling relied on immunoSEQ multiplex PCR, and the TCRdb table lists in-frame clones only, not all of them. The sample records more than 75,000 clones, approximately 79% being singletons. The TCR sequence derives from a woman aged 35 to 49 in good health and CMV-seronegative. The specimen sequenced was PBMCs. The V gene is TRBV6-1, the J gene TRBJ1-5; D is possibly TRBD1 (5 bases). The CDR3 bases are TGTGCCAGCAGGACAGATCAGCCCCAGCATTTT. Protein product: CASRTDQPQHF.